This T cell receptor beta chain was captured by sequencing in a study of blood T cell repertoires in COVID-19. Turning to the study itself: From T cells, B-cell-depleted T cells, or PBMCs came the material, which was cDNA or gDNA.

Per the original data handling: Reference gene primers were amplified, and this amplification served to estimate nucleated cell counts. Profiling relied on immunoSEQ multiplex PCR, and the TCRdb table lists in-frame clones only, not all of them. V, J and clone size are taken as reported in that table, and D and trimming were inferred from the DNA itself. The data hold fewer than 450,000 clones, with 88% observed a single time. V was trimmed by 5 bases and J by 4 bases, leaving 15 bases between them. Germline values: CDR1 SNHLY, CDR2 FYNNEI. The CDR3 covers 15 residues. Individuals aged about 18 to 89 years were recruited from approximately 22 US areas. Cohorts were based on clinical histories the participants reported.

The chain uses TRBV2 and TRBJ1-5, with unresolved D. The sequenced material came from PBMCs or T cells enriched from blood (not recorded which). This TCR derives from a woman younger than 30 who had recovered from COVID-19. The CDR3 reads CASSQNEGVNQPQHF. In DNA form, the CDR3 reads TGTGCCAGCAGTCAAAACGAGGGAGTTAATCAGCCCCAGCATTTT.